This TCR beta chain was sequenced in a study of CD8+ T cells in alopecia areata. Study-wide findings and caveats: Uncertain still, given a single nonresponder, is whether baseline CD8+ expansion links to response.

Treatment defined: oral pan-JAK inhibitor, 5-10 mg twice daily. Lesional scalp tissue (obtained by punch biopsy) and peripheral blood were collected from alopecia areata patients. Sorting separated CD4+ and CD8+ T cells out of PBMCs. Germline CDR1 is SQVTM and CDR2 is ANQGSEA. CDR3 size: 11 residues. Trimming cost V 7 bases and J 3 bases; bases outside gene matches: 3. As regards this clone: Its target is unknown.

RNA was isolated and reverse transcribed to cDNA, the sequencing template. Method: immunoSEQ multiplex PCR; TCRdb's copy keeps in-frame clones and lacks some. This table has around 270,000 clones, nearly 60% appearing once. Specimen: CD4+ T cells sorted from blood, collected at week 24, from a patient treated with tofacitinib. The clonotype comes from a human donor with alopecia areata. The V gene is TRBV29-1, the J gene TRBJ2-7, with 7 positions matching TRBD1. CDR3 DNA sequence: TGCAGCGGAAGGGACAGCTACGAGCAGTACTTC. It is translated as CSGRDSYEQYF.